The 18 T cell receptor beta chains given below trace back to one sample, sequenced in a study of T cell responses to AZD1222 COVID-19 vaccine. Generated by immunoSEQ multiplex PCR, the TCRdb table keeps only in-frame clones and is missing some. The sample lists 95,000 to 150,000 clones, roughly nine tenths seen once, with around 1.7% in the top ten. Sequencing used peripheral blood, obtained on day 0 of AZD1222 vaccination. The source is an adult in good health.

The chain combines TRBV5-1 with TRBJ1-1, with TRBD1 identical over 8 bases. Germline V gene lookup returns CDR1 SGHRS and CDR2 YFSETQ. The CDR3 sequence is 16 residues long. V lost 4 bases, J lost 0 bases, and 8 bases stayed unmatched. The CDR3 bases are TGCGCCAGCAGCATTCACAGGGGGACGATGAACACTGAAGCTTTCTTT. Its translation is CASSIHRGTMNTEAFF. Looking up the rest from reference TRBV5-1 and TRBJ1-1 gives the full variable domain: KAGVTQTPRYLIKTRGQQVTLSCSPISGHRSVSWYQQTPGQGLQFLFEYFSETQRNKGNFPGRFSGRQFSNSRSEMNVSTLELGDSALYLCASSIHRGTMNTEAFFGQGTRLTVV.

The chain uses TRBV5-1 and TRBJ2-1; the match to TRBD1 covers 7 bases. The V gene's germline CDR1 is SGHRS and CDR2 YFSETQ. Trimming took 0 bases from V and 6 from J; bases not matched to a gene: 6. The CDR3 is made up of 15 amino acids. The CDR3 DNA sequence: TGCGCCAGCAGCTTGGCCGGGACAGATTTCAATGAGCAGTTCTTC. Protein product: CASSLAGTDFNEQFF.

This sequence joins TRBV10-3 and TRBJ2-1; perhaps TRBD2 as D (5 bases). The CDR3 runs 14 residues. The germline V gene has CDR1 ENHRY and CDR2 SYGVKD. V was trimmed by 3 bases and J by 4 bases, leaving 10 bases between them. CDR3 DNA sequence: TGTGCCATCAGTGATAGCGCCCTATACAATGAGCAGTTCTTC. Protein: CAISDSALYNEQFF.

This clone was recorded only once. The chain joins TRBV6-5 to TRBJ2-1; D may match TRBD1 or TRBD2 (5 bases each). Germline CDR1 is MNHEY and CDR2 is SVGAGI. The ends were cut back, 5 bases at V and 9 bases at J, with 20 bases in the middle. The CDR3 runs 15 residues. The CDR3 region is CASSPGAAPRGEQFF. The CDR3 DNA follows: TGTGCCAGCAGTCCCGGGGCGGCCCCCCGGGGTGAGCAGTTCTTC.

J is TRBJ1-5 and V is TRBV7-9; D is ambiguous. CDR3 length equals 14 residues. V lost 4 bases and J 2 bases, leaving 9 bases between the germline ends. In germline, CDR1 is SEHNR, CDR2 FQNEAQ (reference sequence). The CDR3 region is CASSSAQGNQPQHF. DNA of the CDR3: TGTGCCAGCAGCTCGGCTCAGGGCAATCAGCCCCAGCATTTT.

The CDR3 nucleotides read TGTGCCATCAGATCCATCCCCGGGGTCCCGTACTTC. It encodes CAIRSIPGVPYF. The chain uses TRBV10-3 and TRBJ2-7; D perhaps matches TRBD2 (5 bases). Per the germline V gene, CDR1 is ENHRY and CDR2 is SYGVKD. With 6 bases removed from V and 12 bases from J, the gap between germline ends came to 18 bases. There are 12 residues in the CDR3.

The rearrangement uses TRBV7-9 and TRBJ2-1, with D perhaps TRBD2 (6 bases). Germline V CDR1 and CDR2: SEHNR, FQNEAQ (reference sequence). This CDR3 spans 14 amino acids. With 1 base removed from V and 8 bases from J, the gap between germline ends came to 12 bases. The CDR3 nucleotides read TGTGCCAGCAGCTTAGGGCTAGCGTCTGATGAGCAGTTCTTC. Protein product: CASSLGLASDEQFF.

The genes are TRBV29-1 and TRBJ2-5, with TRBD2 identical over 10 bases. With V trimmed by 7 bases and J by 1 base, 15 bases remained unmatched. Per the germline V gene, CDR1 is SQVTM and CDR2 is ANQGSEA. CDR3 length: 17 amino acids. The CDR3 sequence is CSAYLAGPSGSQETQYF. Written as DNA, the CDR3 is TGCAGCGCCTACCTAGCGGGGCCTAGCGGGAGCCAAGAGACCCAGTACTTC.

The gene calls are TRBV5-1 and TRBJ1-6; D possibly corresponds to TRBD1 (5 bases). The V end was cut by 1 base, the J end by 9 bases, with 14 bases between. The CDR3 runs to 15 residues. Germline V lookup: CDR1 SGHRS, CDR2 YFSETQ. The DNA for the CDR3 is TGCGCCAGCAGCTTGCAGGGTCTCTTTAGTTCACCCCTCCACTTT. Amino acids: CASSLQGLFSSPLHF.

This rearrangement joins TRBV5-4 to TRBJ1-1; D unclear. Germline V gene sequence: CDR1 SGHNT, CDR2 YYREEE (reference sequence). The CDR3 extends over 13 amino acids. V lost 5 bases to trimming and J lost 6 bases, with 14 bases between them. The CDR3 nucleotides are TGTGCCAGCAGTGGGCAGAGGCAGCCTGAAGCTTTCTTT. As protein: CASSGQRQPEAFF.

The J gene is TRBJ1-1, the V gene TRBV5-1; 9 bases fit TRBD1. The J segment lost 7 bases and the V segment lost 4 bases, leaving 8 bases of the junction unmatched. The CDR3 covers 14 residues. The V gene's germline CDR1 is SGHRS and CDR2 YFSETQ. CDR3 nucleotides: TGCGCCAGCAGCCTCGGGACAGGGTTAGGTGAAGCTTTCTTT. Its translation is CASSLGTGLGEAFF.

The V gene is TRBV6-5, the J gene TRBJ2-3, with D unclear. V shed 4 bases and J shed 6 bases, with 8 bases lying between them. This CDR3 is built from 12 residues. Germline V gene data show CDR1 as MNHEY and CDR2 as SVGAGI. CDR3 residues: CASSSPPDTQYF. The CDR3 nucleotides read TGTGCCAGCAGTTCCCCCCCGGATACGCAGTATTTT.

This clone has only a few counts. The CDR3 DNA reads as TGTGCCAGCCGTCTGGAGGGCACAGATACGCAGTATTTT. Protein sequence: CASRLEGTDTQYF. The rearrangement links TRBV27 to TRBJ2-3; the D gene is possibly TRBD2 (5 bases). In germline, CDR1 is MNHEY, CDR2 SMNVEV (reference sequence). The germline V and J ends were trimmed by 8 bases and 1 base, with 10 bases remaining between them. The CDR3 runs to 13 residues.

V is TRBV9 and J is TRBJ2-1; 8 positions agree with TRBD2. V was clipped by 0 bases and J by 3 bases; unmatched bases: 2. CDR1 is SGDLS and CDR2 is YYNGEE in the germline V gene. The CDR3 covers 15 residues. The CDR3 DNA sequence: TGTGCCAGCAGCGTAGCCGGGGGGGGCTACAATGAGCAGTTCTTC. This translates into CASSVAGGGYNEQFF.

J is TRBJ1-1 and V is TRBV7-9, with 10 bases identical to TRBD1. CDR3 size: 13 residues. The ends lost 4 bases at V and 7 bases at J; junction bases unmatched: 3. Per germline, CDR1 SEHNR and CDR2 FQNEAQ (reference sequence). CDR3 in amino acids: CASSSTGGGEAFF. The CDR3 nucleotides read TGTGCCAGCAGCTCGACAGGGGGCGGTGAAGCTTTCTTT.

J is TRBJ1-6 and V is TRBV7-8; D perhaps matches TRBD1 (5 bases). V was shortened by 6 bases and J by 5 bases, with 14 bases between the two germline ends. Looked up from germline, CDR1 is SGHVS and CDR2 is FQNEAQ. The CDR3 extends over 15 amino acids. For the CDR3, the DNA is TGTGCCAGCAGTCACTCGGGGCCCAATAATTCACCCCTCCACTTT. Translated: CASSHSGPNNSPLHF.

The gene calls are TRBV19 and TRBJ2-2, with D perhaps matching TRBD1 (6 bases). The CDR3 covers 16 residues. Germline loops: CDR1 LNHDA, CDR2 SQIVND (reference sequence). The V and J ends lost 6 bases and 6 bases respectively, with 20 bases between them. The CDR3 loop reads CASRTSGTPISGELFF. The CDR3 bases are TGTGCCAGTAGGACCTCCGGGACACCGATATCCGGGGAGCTGTTTTTT.

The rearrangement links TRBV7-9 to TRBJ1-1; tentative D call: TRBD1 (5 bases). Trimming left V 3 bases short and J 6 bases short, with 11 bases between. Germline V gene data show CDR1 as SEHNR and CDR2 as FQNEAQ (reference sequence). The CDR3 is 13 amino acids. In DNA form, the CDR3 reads TGTGCCAGCAGCTTTTGGCAGGGTGCTGAAGCTTTCTTT. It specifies CASSFWQGAEAFF.